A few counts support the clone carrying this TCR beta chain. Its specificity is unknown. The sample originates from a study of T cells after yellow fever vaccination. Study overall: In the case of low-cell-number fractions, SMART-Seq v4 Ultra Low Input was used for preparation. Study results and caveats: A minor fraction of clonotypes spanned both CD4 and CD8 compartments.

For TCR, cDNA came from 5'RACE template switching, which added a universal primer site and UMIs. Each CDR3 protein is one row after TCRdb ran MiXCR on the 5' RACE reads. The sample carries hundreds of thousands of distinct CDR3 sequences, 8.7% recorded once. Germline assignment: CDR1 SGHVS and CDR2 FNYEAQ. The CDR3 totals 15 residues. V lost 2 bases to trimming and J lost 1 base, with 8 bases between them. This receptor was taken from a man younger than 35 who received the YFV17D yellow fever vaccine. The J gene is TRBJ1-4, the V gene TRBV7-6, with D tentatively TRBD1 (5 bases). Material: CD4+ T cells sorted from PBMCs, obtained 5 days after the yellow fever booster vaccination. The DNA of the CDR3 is TGTGCCAGCAGCTTAATGGGGCTAACTAATGAAAAACTGTTTTTT. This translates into CASSLMGLTNEKLFF.